A selection of T cell receptor beta chains follows, all from one sample in a study of cytotoxic CD8 clonotypes in ibrutinib-treated CLL. Profiling relied on immunoSEQ multiplex PCR, and the TCRdb table lists in-frame clones only, not all of them. The table shows 40,000 or so clones, with approximately 65% occurring only once. Sequences were derived from PBMCs, sampled after 24 months of ibrutinib treatment. These receptors originate from a human donor with chronic lymphocytic leukemia. CDR3s include the opening cysteine and the closing phenylalanine or tryptophan. Each record gives: clone size, J gene, V gene, D gene, CDR3 DNA, CDR3 protein. A D gene is named only where the DNA matches it firmly. The listing skips clone size in some rows; elsewhere it reads once, few, many or a size class.

abundance: few; j_gene: TRBJ1-3; v_gene: TRBV19; d_gene: NA; CDR3nt: TGTGCCAGTAATTGGGGCTTCTCTGGAAACACCATATATTTT; CDR3aa: CASNWGFSGNTIYF
abundance: few; j_gene: TRBJ1-1; v_gene: TRBV5-1; d_gene: TRBD1; CDR3nt: TGCGCCAGCAGCGTGGGACAGGGGGCGAAAGCTTTCTTT; CDR3aa: CASSVGQGAKAFF
abundance: NA; j_gene: TRBJ2-7; v_gene: TRBV2; d_gene: TRBD2; CDR3nt: TGTGCCAGCCAAACTAGCGGGACTTACGAGCAGTACTTC; CDR3aa: CASQTSGTYEQYF
abundance: NA; j_gene: TRBJ2-3; v_gene: TRBV5-1; d_gene: TRBD2; CDR3nt: TGCGCCAGCAGGTTTGGGCTAGCGGGAGCTACAGGAGATACGCAGTATTTT; CDR3aa: CASRFGLAGATGDTQYF
abundance: NA; j_gene: TRBJ2-1; v_gene: TRBV2; d_gene: NA; CDR3nt: TGTGCCAGCATTTCCGGGACGTATCTCAATGAGCAGTTCTTC; CDR3aa: CASISGTYLNEQFF
abundance: many; j_gene: TRBJ1-4; v_gene: TRBV2; d_gene: NA; CDR3nt: TGTGCCAGCAGTGACGGGGATGAAAAACTGTTTTTT; CDR3aa: CASSDGDEKLFF
abundance: NA; j_gene: TRBJ2-7; v_gene: TRBV7-2; d_gene: TRBD1; CDR3nt: TGTGCCAGCAGCTGGGACAGGGATTTCTACGAGCAGTACTTC; CDR3aa: CASSWDRDFYEQYF
abundance: NA; j_gene: TRBJ1-4; v_gene: TRBV5-8; d_gene: NA; CDR3nt: TGTGCCAGCAGCCCCGCCGGGACCAGGGGAAAACTGTTTTTT; CDR3aa: CASSPAGTRGKLFF
abundance: NA; j_gene: TRBJ1-2; v_gene: TRBV7-9; d_gene: NA; CDR3nt: TGTGCCAGCAGCTTGGGCCCCCCGGTGGGAGACTATGGCTACACCTTC; CDR3aa: CASSLGPPVGDYGYTF
abundance: NA; j_gene: TRBJ1-2; v_gene: TRBV4-2; d_gene: NA; CDR3nt: TGTGCCAGCAGCCGGGAGGGCAGTAATATCTATGGCTACACCTTC; CDR3aa: CASSREGSNIYGYTF
abundance: NA; j_gene: TRBJ2-7; v_gene: TRBV7-6; d_gene: NA; CDR3nt: TGTGCCAGCAGCCCCCTGGCATACGAGCAGTACTTC; CDR3aa: CASSPLAYEQYF
abundance: NA; j_gene: TRBJ2-7; v_gene: TRBV5-5; d_gene: TRBD2; CDR3nt: TGTGCCAGCAGCCTCAGACTAGCGGGAATCTACGAGCAGTACTTC; CDR3aa: CASSLRLAGIYEQYF
abundance: few; j_gene: TRBJ2-7; v_gene: TRBV10-3; d_gene: NA; CDR3nt: TGTGCCATCATGGGGGCGAGCTCCTACGAGCAGTACTTC; CDR3aa: CAIMGASSYEQYF
abundance: NA; j_gene: TRBJ1-1; v_gene: TRBV6-1; d_gene: TRBD1; CDR3nt: TGTGCCAGCAGGATGGGACAGGGGAGCACTGAAGCTTTCTTT; CDR3aa: CASRMGQGSTEAFF
abundance: once; j_gene: TRBJ1-1; v_gene: TRBV29-1; d_gene: NA; CDR3nt: TGCAGCGGGGCGGCCGGGAACACTGAAGCTTTCTTT; CDR3aa: CSGAAGNTEAFF
abundance: NA; j_gene: TRBJ1-1; v_gene: TRBV7-8; d_gene: TRBD1; CDR3nt: TGTGCCAGCAGCCGAAGGCCGGGACAGATGAACACTGAAGCTTTCTTT; CDR3aa: CASSRRPGQMNTEAFF
abundance: few; j_gene: TRBJ2-5; v_gene: TRBV7-6; d_gene: TRBD1; CDR3nt: TGTGCCAGCAGATCTGACAGGGCCGGGACCCAGTACTTC; CDR3aa: CASRSDRAGTQYF
abundance: NA; j_gene: TRBJ1-1; v_gene: TRBV19; d_gene: TRBD1; CDR3nt: TGTGCCAGTAGTCCGCAGACAGGGTCGATTAACACTGAAGCTTTCTTT; CDR3aa: CASSPQTGSINTEAFF
abundance: NA; j_gene: TRBJ2-6; v_gene: TRBV2; d_gene: NA; CDR3nt: TGTGCCAGCAGTGGGAGCGGTGGGGCCAACGTCCTGACTTTC; CDR3aa: CASSGSGGANVLTF
abundance: NA; j_gene: TRBJ1-2; v_gene: TRBV7-2; d_gene: TRBD1; CDR3nt: TGTGCCAGCAGCTTAGAAGGGACAGTCAACTATGGCTACACCTTC; CDR3aa: CASSLEGTVNYGYTF
abundance: once; j_gene: TRBJ1-2; v_gene: TRBV10-3; d_gene: NA; CDR3nt: TGTGCCATCAGTGTTGCAGAAAACTATGGCTACACCTTC; CDR3aa: CAISVAENYGYTF
abundance: once; j_gene: TRBJ1-6; v_gene: TRBV14; d_gene: NA; CDR3nt: TGTGCCAGCAGCCAAGATCCGGGTTCACCCCTCCACTTT; CDR3aa: CASSQDPGSPLHF
abundance: few; j_gene: TRBJ2-2; v_gene: TRBV7-2; d_gene: NA; CDR3nt: TGTGCCAGCAGCTTAGTTAGCGGGAACACCGGGGAGCTGTTTTTT; CDR3aa: CASSLVSGNTGELFF
abundance: NA; j_gene: TRBJ1-2; v_gene: TRBV30; d_gene: NA; CDR3nt: TGTGCCGGCCAAAGGGAGGTTGTGGATGGCTACACCTTC; CDR3aa: CAGQREVVDGYTF
abundance: NA; j_gene: TRBJ2-5; v_gene: TRBV5-1; d_gene: TRBD2; CDR3nt: TGCGCCAGCAGCTTGGTTAGCGGGGAACAAGAGACCCAGTACTTC; CDR3aa: CASSLVSGEQETQYF
abundance: NA; j_gene: TRBJ1-2; v_gene: TRBV4-1; d_gene: NA; CDR3nt: TGCGCCAGCAGCCAAGTGGGAACAGGGCGAAAAGGAAAGGGGTATGGCTACACCTTC; CDR3aa: CASSQVGTGRKGKGYGYTF
abundance: NA; j_gene: TRBJ1-4; v_gene: TRBV7-8; d_gene: TRBD1; CDR3nt: TGTGCCAGCAGCTGGGACAGAATGACACTGTTTTTT; CDR3aa: CASSWDRMTLFF
abundance: NA; j_gene: TRBJ2-7; v_gene: TRBV28; d_gene: TRBD2; CDR3nt: TGTGCCAGCAGTCCCCCGACTAGCGGGAGGTCCTACGAGCAGTACTTC; CDR3aa: CASSPPTSGRSYEQYF
abundance: NA; j_gene: TRBJ2-1; v_gene: TRBV9; d_gene: TRBD1; CDR3nt: TGTGCCAGCAGCGTATCCGGGACAGGGTACAATGAGCAGTTCTTC; CDR3aa: CASSVSGTGYNEQFF
abundance: few; j_gene: TRBJ2-6; v_gene: TRBV7-7; d_gene: NA; CDR3nt: TGTGCTAGCAGCCCCAATCGGGGTTCATTC; CDR3aa: CASSPNRGSF
abundance: NA; j_gene: TRBJ1-1; v_gene: TRBV18; d_gene: TRBD1; CDR3nt: TGTGCCAGCTCACCACTTAGGACAGGGGAAGCTTTCTTT; CDR3aa: CASSPLRTGEAFF
abundance: NA; j_gene: TRBJ2-5; v_gene: TRBV10-3; d_gene: NA; CDR3nt: TGTGCCATCAGTGAGTCCCCGGTGTGGGGAGAGACCCAGTACTTC; CDR3aa: CAISESPVWGETQYF
abundance: NA; j_gene: TRBJ1-2; v_gene: TRBV6-1; d_gene: NA; CDR3nt: TGTGCCAGCAGTGTGGGGAGTGGGTACGGCTACACCTTC; CDR3aa: CASSVGSGYGYTF
abundance: NA; j_gene: TRBJ1-3; v_gene: TRBV27; d_gene: NA; CDR3nt: TGTGCCAGCAGTTCTTGGGTCGGAAACACCATATATTTT; CDR3aa: CASSSWVGNTIYF
abundance: NA; j_gene: TRBJ2-7; v_gene: TRBV19; d_gene: NA; CDR3nt: TGTGCCAGTAGTATCGGGCTTTCCTACGAGCAGTACTTC; CDR3aa: CASSIGLSYEQYF
abundance: NA; j_gene: TRBJ2-3; v_gene: TRBV19; d_gene: NA; CDR3nt: TGTGCCAGTAACCCGGATATGGGCACAGATACGCAGTATTTT; CDR3aa: CASNPDMGTDTQYF
abundance: once; j_gene: TRBJ1-1; v_gene: TRBV19; d_gene: NA; CDR3nt: TGTGCCAGTAGTAATGGGGCGTTCGCCGAAGCTTTCTTT; CDR3aa: CASSNGAFAEAFF
abundance: NA; j_gene: TRBJ2-3; v_gene: TRBV5-1; d_gene: TRBD1; CDR3nt: TGCGCCAGCAGGGGGACAGGGCAAGATACGCAGTATTTT; CDR3aa: CASRGTGQDTQYF
abundance: NA; j_gene: TRBJ1-5; v_gene: TRBV13; d_gene: NA; CDR3nt: TGTGCCAGCAGCTTAGCGGGTACGGGGGTGCAGCCCCAGCATTTT; CDR3aa: CASSLAGTGVQPQHF
abundance: NA; j_gene: TRBJ1-1; v_gene: TRBV5-6; d_gene: NA; CDR3nt: TGTGCCAGCAGCTTTCAGTACTACATGAACACTGAAGCTTTCTTT; CDR3aa: CASSFQYYMNTEAFF
abundance: NA; j_gene: TRBJ2-4; v_gene: TRBV28; d_gene: NA; CDR3nt: TGTGCCACCACTCTAGGGACTTCCAGCAAAAACATTCAGTACTTC; CDR3aa: CATTLGTSSKNIQYF
abundance: many; j_gene: TRBJ1-6; v_gene: TRBV6-1; d_gene: NA; CDR3nt: TGTGCCAGCAGTGAACAGAGCTCCTATAATTCACCCCTCCACTTT; CDR3aa: CASSEQSSYNSPLHF
abundance: NA; j_gene: TRBJ2-1; v_gene: TRBV27; d_gene: TRBD2; CDR3nt: TGTGCCAGCAGTAAACCCAGCGGGAGAAGGTTCTTC; CDR3aa: CASSKPSGRRFF
abundance: NA; j_gene: TRBJ2-1; v_gene: TRBV10-3; d_gene: TRBD2; CDR3nt: TGTGCCATCAGTGAGCATAGCGGGAAACTCAATGAGCAGTTCTTC; CDR3aa: CAISEHSGKLNEQFF
abundance: NA; j_gene: TRBJ2-1; v_gene: TRBV2; d_gene: NA; CDR3nt: TGTGCCAGCACTCGCCAGGTATTTCTCGACAATGAGCAGTTCTTC; CDR3aa: CASTRQVFLDNEQFF
abundance: NA; j_gene: TRBJ1-2; v_gene: TRBV9; d_gene: NA; CDR3nt: TGTGCCAGCAGCGTAGGGATACACTATGGCTACACCTTC; CDR3aa: CASSVGIHYGYTF